One and the same sample provided the 15 T cell receptor beta chains below, sequenced in a study of control samples from healthy donors and cancer patients. Assay used: immunoSEQ multiplex PCR; TCRdb lists only in-frame clones, some missing. This table has some 130,000 clones, around 90% appearing once. The sequenced material came from blood. Every receptor here comes from a man aged 35 to 55 in good health.

The CDR3 here is CASTWDIARQPQHF. The CDR3 region has the DNA TGTGCCAGCACATGGGACATTGCTCGGCAGCCCCAGCATTTT. This chain joins TRBV6-5 and TRBJ1-5; the D gene is possibly TRBD1 (6 bases). The CDR3 extends over 14 amino acids. The V gene lost 7 bases and the J gene lost 7 bases, with 17 bases spanning the gap. Germline V gene sequence: CDR1 MNHEY, CDR2 SVGAGI.

The chain recombines TRBV11-2 with TRBJ2-1; TRBD2 matches 12 bases. Germline CDR1 is SGHAT and CDR2 is FQNNGV. The CDR3 spans 18 residues. Trimming at V came to 3 bases and at J to 6 bases, leaving 12 bases not matched to a gene. The CDR3 here is CASSLLTSGGPLSNEQFF. As DNA, the CDR3 is TGTGCCAGCAGCTTGCTCACTAGCGGGGGGCCCCTAAGCAATGAGCAGTTCTTC.

The chain has TRBV19 and TRBJ2-5; D may match TRBD1 or TRBD2 (6 bases each). From germline, CDR1 is LNHDA and CDR2 SQIVND (reference sequence). The CDR3 is 13 amino acids. V lost 5 bases and J lost 7, with 14 bases in between. The CDR3 sequence is CASSPGGLSTQYF. The CDR3 nucleotides read TGTGCCAGTAGTCCCGGGGGCTTGTCGACCCAGTACTTC. Full variable domain (remainder filled in from reference TRBV19 and TRBJ2-5): DGGITQSPKYLFRKEGQNVTLSCEQNLNHDAMYWYRQDPGQGLRLIYYSQIVNDFQKGDIAEGYSVSREKKESFPLTVTSAQKNPTAFYLCASSPGGLSTQYFGPGTRLLVL.

This chain uses TRBV29-1 with TRBJ1-1; tentative D call: TRBD1 (6 bases). The CDR3 has 14 residues. With 3 bases removed from V and 3 bases from J, the gap between germline ends came to 14 bases. The germline CDR1 and CDR2 sequences are SQVTM and ANQGSEA. CDR3 DNA: TGCAGCGTTGACCCTCAGGGGATTTACACTGAAGCTTTCTTT. It translates to CSVDPQGIYTEAFF.

V gene TRBV18 combines with J gene TRBJ1-4; TRBD1 matches at 10 bases. The V and J ends lost 4 bases and 4 bases, in that order; junction bases with no gene match: 0. The CDR3 runs to 14 residues. Germline lookup yields CDR1 KGHSH and CDR2 LQKENI. CDR3 nucleotides: TGTGCCAGCTCACGGGACAGGGGTAATGAAAAACTGTTTTTT. Protein sequence: CASSRDRGNEKLFF.

The V call is TRBV4-2, the J call TRBJ2-1, with 11 bases matching TRBD1. V shed 5 bases, J shed 8 bases, and the junction held 11 bases outside the gene matches. CDR3 length: 16 amino acids. Germline V gives CDR1 LGHNA, CDR2 YNFKEQ. The CDR3: CASSYRSGTGGYEQFF. DNA for the CDR3: TGTGCCAGCAGCTACCGTTCTGGGACAGGGGGATATGAGCAGTTCTTC.

A single count supports this clone. CDR3 DNA: TGTGCTGCGGGTGACACGAACACCGGGGAGCTGTTTTTT. It codes for CAAGDTNTGELFF. The rearrangement uses TRBV25-1 and TRBJ2-2; weak D call: TRBD2 (5 bases). CDR1 is MGHDK and CDR2 is SYGVNS in the germline V gene. This CDR3 region has 13 residues.

V and J are TRBV2 and TRBJ2-5; tentatively, D is TRBD1 or TRBD2 (6 bases each). The CDR3 runs to 15 residues. V was cut by 3 bases and J by 5 bases, with 16 bases left in between. Germline CDR1 and CDR2: SNHLY and FYNNEI. Here the CDR3 DNA reads TGTGCCAGCAGTGACGGGGGCGTGGGGTGGGAGACCCAGTACTTC. Translated, it gives CASSDGGVGWETQYF.

V gene TRBV5-1 combines with J gene TRBJ2-7, with 9 bases identical to TRBD1. The CDR3 is 15 amino acids. Germline V CDR1 and CDR2: SGHRS, YFSETQ. Unmatched junction bases numbered 2, after V lost 0 bases and J lost 1 base. The CDR3 protein is CASSLVGTGSYEQYF. CDR3 DNA: TGCGCCAGCAGCTTGGTCGGGACAGGGTCCTACGAGCAGTACTTC.

The genes are TRBV9 and TRBJ1-1; D remains ambiguous. The CDR3 is 12 residues long. CDR1 and CDR2 (germline): SGDLS, YYNGEE. With 3 bases removed from V and 11 bases from J, the gap between germline ends came to 14 bases. CDR3 nucleotide sequence: TGTGCCAGCAGCGCGACGGACGCTGGGGCTTTCTTT. Amino acid sequence: CASSATDAGAFF.

J is TRBJ2-7 and V is TRBV27, with a tentative D call TRBD1 (6 bases). This CDR3 has 14 residues. From germline, CDR1 is MNHEY and CDR2 SMNVEV (reference sequence). V was trimmed by 6 bases and J by 0 bases, leaving 12 bases between them. This chain's CDR3 is CASSPGVGSYEQYF. In nucleotides, the CDR3 is TGTGCCAGCAGCCCAGGGGTTGGCTCCTACGAGCAGTACTTC.

The chain links TRBV12-3 or TRBV12-4 to TRBJ1-1; 8 bases match TRBD1. This CDR3 region has 13 residues. J was trimmed by 7 bases and V by 2 bases; bases with no gene match: 3. The CDR3 nucleotides read TGTGCCAGCAGTTTACAGGGGGCGGTTGAAGCTTTCTTT. Residues: CASSLQGAVEAFF.

V is TRBV5-4 and J is TRBJ2-5; TRBD1 aligns across 9 bases. J was trimmed by 6 bases and V by 2 bases; bases with no gene match: 11. Germline CDR1 and CDR2: SGHNT and YYREEE (reference sequence). The CDR3 length is 16 residues. The CDR3 loop reads CASSFLQGTGRKTQYF. CDR3 DNA sequence: TGTGCCAGCAGCTTTCTCCAGGGGACAGGGCGAAAGACCCAGTACTTC.

This chain uses TRBV15 with TRBJ1-1; D gene uncertain. This CDR3 contains 15 residues. V lost 0 bases and J 6 bases, leaving 14 bases between the germline ends. Germline values: CDR1 LNHNV, CDR2 YYDKDF (reference sequence). CDR3 sequence reads: CATSRDLRVEAEAFF. CDR3 coding DNA: TGTGCCACCAGCAGAGATCTAAGGGTTGAGGCTGAAGCTTTCTTT.

This sequence joins TRBV6-5 and TRBJ2-3, with 8 bases identical to TRBD1. The germline V gene has CDR1 MNHEY and CDR2 SVGAGI. There are 16 residues in the CDR3. The trim removed 2 bases at V and 3 bases at J, leaving 7 bases unmatched. CDR3 loop: CASSYLSQGATDTQYF. CDR3 nucleotides: TGTGCCAGCAGTTACCTTTCCCAGGGGGCAACAGATACGCAGTATTTT.